This entry lists 30 T cell receptor beta chains sequenced from one sample in a study of OX40 agonist ivuxolimab in advanced cancers. The table came from immunoSEQ multiplex PCR; TCRdb's copy has only in-frame clones and leaves some out. The table shows some 50,000 clones, with 75% to 90% occurring only once. Sequencing used CD4+ or CD8+ T cells sorted from blood, obtained in a trial of the OX40 agonist ivuxolimab. These receptors were obtained from an adult with an advanced solid tumor such as melanoma, head and neck, liver or kidney cancer.

The V gene is TRBV7-9, the J gene TRBJ1-4; D is possibly TRBD1 (6 bases). V shed 3 bases and J shed 5 bases, with 10 bases lying between them. The CDR3 has 14 amino acids. Germline assignment: CDR1 SEHNR and CDR2 FQNEAQ (reference sequence). The CDR3 bases are TGTGCCAGCAGCTTGGACAGTAAGAATGAAAAACTGTTTTTT. Translating gives CASSLDSKNEKLFF.

The V call is TRBV2, the J call TRBJ1-3; D ambiguous. Germline CDR1 is SNHLY and CDR2 is FYNNEI. V shed 6 bases and J shed 0 bases, with 6 bases lying between them. This CDR3 is built from 13 residues. CDR3 coding DNA: TGTGCCAGCAGGTACCGCTCTGGAAACACCATATATTTT. Translated, it gives CASRYRSGNTIYF.

The chain carries TRBV11-3 and TRBJ2-7, with 12 bases that match TRBD1. Per the germline V gene, CDR1 is SGHNT and CDR2 is YENEEA. V gave up 4 bases and J gave up 7 bases; unmatched junction bases: 11. The CDR3 extends over 16 amino acids. CDR3 loop: CASSSGPGQGAYEQYF. The CDR3 DNA follows: TGTGCCAGCAGCTCGGGACCGGGACAGGGGGCGTATGAGCAGTACTTC.

V and J are TRBV7-2 and TRBJ2-5; the match to TRBD2 covers 8 bases. V lost 4 bases, J lost 4 bases, and 5 bases stayed unmatched. CDR1 and CDR2 from the germline V gene are SGHTA and FQGNSA. The CDR3 totals 14 residues. CDR3 bases: TGTGCCAGCAGCTCGGGACTAGGCCGAGAGACCCAGTACTTC. It yields the protein CASSSGLGRETQYF.

This sequence joins TRBV28 and TRBJ1-5, with 9 bases identical to TRBD1. J lost 4 bases, V lost 4 bases, and 5 bases had no gene match. The germline gives CDR1 MDHEN, CDR2 SYDVKM. This CDR3 is built from 15 residues. CDR3 residues: CASSWGQGFNQPQHF. CDR3 bases: TGTGCCAGCAGTTGGGGACAGGGCTTTAATCAGCCCCAGCATTTT.

CDR3 sequence (DNA): TGTGCCAGCAGTTTCGGGGGCGCGGGAACTAATGAAAAACTGTTTTTT. Translating it yields CASSFGGAGTNEKLFF. The rearrangement joins TRBV28 to TRBJ1-4, with a weak D call TRBD1 (6 bases). Deletions cut 3 bases from V and 1 base from J, with 12 bases between. The CDR3 sequence is 16 residues long. CDR1 and CDR2 from the germline V gene are MDHEN and SYDVKM.

The chain links TRBV28 to TRBJ2-4; D is possibly TRBD1 (5 bases). The CDR3 contains 13 residues. Between the trimmed V and J ends, which lost 1 base and 9 bases, there was a span of 10 bases. The germline gives CDR1 MDHEN, CDR2 SYDVKM. CDR3 DNA sequence: TGTGCCAGCAGTTTATCCAGGGTGAGCATTCAGTACTTC. Protein: CASSLSRVSIQYF. Complete variable domain (other parts from reference TRBV28 and TRBJ2-4): DVKVTQSSRYLVKRTGEKVFLECVQDMDHENMFWYRQDPGLGLRLIYFSYDVKMKEKGDIPEGYSVSREKKERFSLILESASTNQTSMYLCASSLSRVSIQYFGAGTRLSVL.

This clone has a handful of counts. This chain joins TRBV7-9 and TRBJ1-1, with TRBD1 matching 10 bases. Looked up from germline, CDR1 is SEHNR and CDR2 is FQNEAQ (reference sequence). The ends lost 5 bases at V and 1 base at J; junction bases unmatched: 4. The CDR3 contains 15 residues. The CDR3 is CASSPGTGANTEAFF. The CDR3 DNA reads TGTGCCAGCAGCCCCGGGACAGGGGCGAACACTGAAGCTTTCTTT.

The rearrangement links TRBV20-1 to TRBJ1-5; D remains unclear. V was trimmed by 0 bases and J by 13 bases, leaving 10 bases between them. Per germline, CDR1 DFQATT and CDR2 SNEGSKA (reference sequence). The CDR3 has 11 residues. CDR3 coding DNA: TGCAGTGCTAGAGATGAACGGATACAGCATTTT. Its protein is CSARDERIQHF.

V usage is TRBV7-3 and J usage is TRBJ2-1, with 10 bases fitting TRBD2. There are 16 residues in the CDR3. In germline, CDR1 is SGHTA, CDR2 FQGTGA. The trim removed 4 bases at V and 6 bases at J, leaving 9 bases unmatched. CDR3 sequence reads: CASSSIGAGGGNEQFF. The CDR3 DNA sequence: TGTGCCAGCAGCTCTATCGGAGCGGGAGGGGGCAATGAGCAGTTCTTC.

The chain uses TRBV28 and TRBJ1-3; D gene unclear. V lost 2 bases and J 0 bases, leaving 11 bases between the germline ends. The CDR3 contains 16 residues. Germline loops: CDR1 MDHEN, CDR2 SYDVKM. CDR3 DNA sequence: TGTGCCAGCAGTTTACTGGACGAATACTCTGGAAACACCATATATTTT. This encodes CASSLLDEYSGNTIYF.

This CDR3 reads CASSLLATDTQYF. Written as DNA, the CDR3 is TGCGCCAGCAGCCTACTTGCCACAGATACGCAGTATTTT. The chain employs TRBV5-1 and TRBJ2-3, with D unresolved. The CDR3 runs 13 residues. The V and J ends lost 4 bases and 2 bases respectively, with 8 bases between them. CDR1 is SGHRS, CDR2 YFSETQ, per germline.

J is TRBJ1-5 and V is TRBV28; D remains unclear. CDR3 size: 12 residues. The germline gives CDR1 MDHEN, CDR2 SYDVKM. V lost 6 bases and J 9 bases, leaving 12 bases between the germline ends. The DNA for the CDR3 is TGTGCCAGCAGACCCCTATTGGGGCCCCAGCATTTT. Amino acid sequence: CASRPLLGPQHF.

The J gene is TRBJ1-4, the V gene TRBV18; possible D gene TRBD1, 5 bases. The CDR3 is made up of 13 amino acids. V lost 2 bases and J lost 8, with 9 bases in between. Germline assignment: CDR1 KGHSH and CDR2 LQKENI. Here the CDR3 DNA reads TGTGCCAGCTCACCAAGGGGAGGAGAAAAACTGTTTTTT. Residues: CASSPRGGEKLFF.

The chain is built from TRBV7-2 and TRBJ2-2; D is possibly TRBD1 (6 bases). The germline CDR1 and CDR2 sequences are SGHTA and FQGNSA. V shed 0 bases and J shed 6 bases, with 11 bases lying between them. CDR3 length: 15 amino acids. The CDR3 nucleotides read TGTGCCAGCAGCTTAGCGCTGGGGGCTTCCGGGGAGCTGTTTTTT. This encodes CASSLALGASGELFF.

The V and J genes are TRBV6-4 and TRBJ2-7; 8 bases line up with TRBD1. Germline CDR1 MRHNA, CDR2 SNTAGT. CDR3 length: 16 amino acids. Trimming took 2 bases from V and 3 from J; bases not matched to a gene: 9. The CDR3 reads CASSDRSTGALYEQYF. In DNA, the CDR3 is TGTGCCAGCAGTGACCGATCGACAGGGGCCCTCTACGAGCAGTACTTC.

The chain couples TRBV6-1 to TRBJ2-7; TRBD1 matches at 10 bases. The trim removed 6 bases at V and 6 bases at J, leaving 5 bases unmatched. The CDR3 length is 13 residues. Germline CDR1 is MNHNS and CDR2 is SASEGT. The DNA of the CDR3 is TGTGCCAGCAGGCCGGGACAGGGGCTCGAGCAGTACTTC. Amino acids: CASRPGQGLEQYF.

V usage is TRBV28 and J usage is TRBJ1-2; 7 nucleotides match TRBD1. With 5 bases clipped from V and 4 bases from J, the junction kept 7 bases outside the gene matches. The CDR3 covers 14 residues. Germline V gives CDR1 MDHEN, CDR2 SYDVKM. CDR3 in DNA: TGTGCCAGCAGTGTCGGGACAGCGTCCTATGGCTACACCTTC. Amino acids: CASSVGTASYGYTF.

The chain has TRBV19 and TRBJ2-7, with D possibly matching TRBD1 (6 bases). The V and J ends lost 5 bases and 5 bases respectively, with 10 bases between them. CDR1 LNHDA and CDR2 SQIVND come from the germline V gene (reference sequence). CDR3 length: 12 residues. CDR3 nucleotide sequence: TGTGCCAGTAGTCGTCGGGACAACGAGCAGTACTTC. This gives the protein CASSRRDNEQYF.

The J gene is TRBJ2-7, the V gene TRBV19, with 13 bases identical to TRBD2. The CDR3 has 16 amino acids. Germline assignment: CDR1 LNHDA and CDR2 SQIVND (reference sequence). Unmatched junction bases numbered 10, after V lost 10 bases and J lost 1 base. The DNA of the CDR3 is TGTGCCACCGGAGGACTAGCGGGAGCATCTTCCTACGAGCAGTACTTC. Translation gives CATGGLAGASSYEQYF.

This clone has just one count. V and J are TRBV5-1 and TRBJ2-5; a weak D match, TRBD1 (6 bases). CDR1 is SGHRS and CDR2 is YFSETQ in the germline V gene. Trimming pared 0 bases from V and 4 bases from J, leaving 13 bases between. CDR3 length: 15 amino acids. DNA for the CDR3: TGCGCCAGCAGCTTGGTGGCAGGGGCCGGAGAGACCCAGTACTTC. Translation gives CASSLVAGAGETQYF.

This clone was observed a single time. The rearrangement uses TRBV4-1 and TRBJ1-2; no reliable D call. The CDR3 is made up of 14 amino acids. The V end lost 3 bases, the J end lost 0 bases, and 8 bases lay between the germline ends. Looked up from germline, CDR1 is MGHRA and CDR2 is YSYEKL. CDR3 loop: CASSQATTNYGYTF. In nucleotides, the CDR3 is TGCGCCAGCAGCCAGGCTACTACTAACTATGGCTACACCTTC.

This rearrangement joins TRBV5-1 to TRBJ1-5, with D perhaps matching TRBD1 (6 bases). Germline assignment: CDR1 SGHRS and CDR2 YFSETQ. This CDR3 contains 15 residues. Trimming left V 0 bases short and J 0 bases short, with 7 bases between. The CDR3 spells CASSLEGGSNQPQHF. The CDR3 DNA reads TGCGCCAGCAGCTTGGAAGGGGGTAGCAATCAGCCCCAGCATTTT.

The V gene is TRBV6-5, the J gene TRBJ1-4; 9 bases are shared with TRBD1. V shed 7 bases and J 4 bases; nucleotides not matched to a gene: 4. CDR1 is MNHEY, CDR2 SVGAGI, per germline. The CDR3 runs 14 residues. The CDR3 loop is CASTMDRGNEKLFF. CDR3 DNA sequence: TGTGCCAGCACCATGGACAGGGGTAATGAAAAACTGTTTTTT.

The chain combines TRBV28 with TRBJ1-1; 11 nucleotides line up with TRBD1. This CDR3 spans 17 amino acids. Germline assignment: CDR1 MDHEN and CDR2 SYDVKM. The trim removed 3 bases at V and 1 base at J, leaving 7 bases unmatched. CDR3 in DNA: TGTGCCAGCAGTTTTCTTCCGGGACAGGGGGGGAACACTGAAGCTTTCTTT. Residues: CASSFLPGQGGNTEAFF.

The chain joins TRBV7-2 to TRBJ2-3; TRBD2 agrees at 13 bases. Germline lookup yields CDR1 SGHTA and CDR2 FQGNSA. This CDR3 has 16 amino acids. The V and J ends lost 4 bases and 4 bases, in that order; junction bases with no gene match: 5. Here the CDR3 reads CASSYRLAGGADTQYF. In DNA form, the CDR3 reads TGTGCCAGCAGCTATCGACTAGCGGGAGGTGCAGATACGCAGTATTTT.

The chain recombines TRBV2 with TRBJ2-5, with D perhaps TRBD1 or TRBD2 (5 bases each). V was trimmed by 5 bases and J by 4 bases, leaving 14 bases between them. There are 14 residues in the CDR3. Looked up from germline, CDR1 is SNHLY and CDR2 is FYNNEI. Written as DNA, the CDR3 is TGTGCCAGCAGTCGCCTCCTGAGGGGAGAGACCCAGTACTTC. Translating gives CASSRLLRGETQYF.

The chain links TRBV7-3 to TRBJ2-3, with D perhaps TRBD1 or TRBD2 (6 bases each). The CDR3 is 13 amino acids. V was shortened by 5 bases and J by 5 bases, with 11 bases between the two germline ends. The germline gives CDR1 SGHTA, CDR2 FQGTGA. The CDR3 reads CASSRGVRDTQYF. CDR3 in DNA: TGTGCCAGCAGCAGGGGGGTGAGAGATACGCAGTATTTT.

The chain carries TRBV11-2 and TRBJ2-3; D perhaps matches TRBD2 (5 bases). From germline, CDR1 is SGHAT and CDR2 FQNNGV. The CDR3 contains 14 residues. V lost 0 bases and J lost 3, with 7 bases in between. CDR3 DNA sequence: TGTGCCAGCAGCTTAGACGGCGGGACAGATACGCAGTATTTT. It specifies CASSLDGGTDTQYF. The whole variable domain, remainder taken from reference TRBV11-2 and TRBJ2-3, is EAGVAQSPRYKIIEKRQSVAFWCNPISGHATLYWYQQILGQGPKLLIQFQNNGVVDDSQLPKDRFSAERLKGVDSTLKIQPAKLEDSAVYLCASSLDGGTDTQYFGPGTRLTVL.

The J gene is TRBJ1-1, the V gene TRBV27; no firm D call. Per the germline V gene, CDR1 is MNHEY and CDR2 is SMNVEV (reference sequence). The CDR3 totals 15 residues. The germline V and J ends were trimmed by 2 bases and 0 bases, with 10 bases remaining between them. The CDR3 sequence is CASSLTPALNTEAFF. In DNA form, the CDR3 reads TGTGCCAGCAGTTTAACTCCCGCCCTGAACACTGAAGCTTTCTTT.